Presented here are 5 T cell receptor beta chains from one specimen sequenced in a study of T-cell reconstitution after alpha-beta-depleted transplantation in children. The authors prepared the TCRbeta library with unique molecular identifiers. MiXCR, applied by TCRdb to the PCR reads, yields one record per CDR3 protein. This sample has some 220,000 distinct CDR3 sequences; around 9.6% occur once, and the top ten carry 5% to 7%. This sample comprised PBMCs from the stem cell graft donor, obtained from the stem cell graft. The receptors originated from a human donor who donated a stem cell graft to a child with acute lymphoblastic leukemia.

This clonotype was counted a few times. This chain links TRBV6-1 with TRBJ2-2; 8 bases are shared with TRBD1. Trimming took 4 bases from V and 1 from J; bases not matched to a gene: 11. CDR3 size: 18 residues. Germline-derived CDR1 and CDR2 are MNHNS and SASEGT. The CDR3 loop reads CASSATFGQGRNTGELFF. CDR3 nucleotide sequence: TGTGCCAGCAGTGCAACCTTCGGACAGGGAAGGAACACCGGGGAGCTGTTTTTT.

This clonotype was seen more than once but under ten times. The CDR3 sequence: CASGTGTDYEQYF. The CDR3 DNA reads as TGTGCCAGCGGAACCGGGACAGACTACGAGCAGTACTTC. This chain connects TRBV27 to TRBJ2-7; 7 nucleotides align to TRBD1. Trimming took 8 bases from V and 3 from J; bases not matched to a gene: 7. CDR1 is MNHEY, CDR2 SMNVEV, per germline (reference sequence). This CDR3 region has 13 residues.

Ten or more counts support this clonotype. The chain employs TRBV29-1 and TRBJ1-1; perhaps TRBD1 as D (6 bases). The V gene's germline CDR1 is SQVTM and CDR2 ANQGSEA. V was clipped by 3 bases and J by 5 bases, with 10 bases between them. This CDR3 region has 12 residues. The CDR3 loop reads CSVEAGATEAFF. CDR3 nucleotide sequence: TGCAGCGTTGAGGCGGGGGCGACTGAAGCTTTCTTT.

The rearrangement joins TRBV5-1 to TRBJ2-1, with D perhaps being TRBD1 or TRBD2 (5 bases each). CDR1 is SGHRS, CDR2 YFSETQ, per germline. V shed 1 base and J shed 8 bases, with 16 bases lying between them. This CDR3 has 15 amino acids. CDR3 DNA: TGCGCCAGCAGCTTGTTCCCAGTAGGGGACGATGAGCAGTTCTTC. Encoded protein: CASSLFPVGDDEQFF.

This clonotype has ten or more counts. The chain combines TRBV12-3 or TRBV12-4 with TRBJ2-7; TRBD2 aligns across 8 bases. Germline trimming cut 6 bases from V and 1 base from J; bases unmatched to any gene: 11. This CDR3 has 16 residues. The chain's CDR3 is CASRRGGLGASYEQYF. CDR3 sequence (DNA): TGTGCCAGCAGACGAGGGGGACTAGGGGCATCCTACGAGCAGTACTTC.